The 20 T cell receptor beta chains below were found in one sample sequenced in a study of cytomegalovirus exposure and HLA in healthy donors. Here immunoSEQ multiplex PCR was the method, and the copy in TCRdb shows in-frame clones only, minus some. Found here are more than 150,000 clones, 84% of them singletons; the top ten hold 2.8%. The sample taken for sequencing was PBMCs. These receptor sequences come from a woman between 18 and 29 years old in good health and CMV-seropositive.

V usage is TRBV6-5 and J usage is TRBJ1-2; D ambiguous. The CDR3 loop spans 12 amino acids. The germline CDR1 and CDR2 sequences are MNHEY and SVGAGI. The V end was cut by 4 bases, the J end by 5 bases, with 8 bases between. CDR3 loop: CASSSFAYGYTF. The DNA for the CDR3 is TGTGCCAGCAGTTCTTTTGCGTATGGCTACACCTTC.

The V and J genes are TRBV10-3 and TRBJ1-2; the D is unclear. The length of the CDR3 is 15 residues. Trimming took off 2 bases at V and 0 bases at J, with 10 bases between the two ends. Germline CDR1 ENHRY, CDR2 SYGVKD. The CDR3 loop reads CAISEPWSSNYGYTF. The CDR3 bases are TGTGCCATCAGTGAGCCCTGGAGCTCTAACTATGGCTACACCTTC.

In this sample, this clone turned up once. The genes are TRBV19 and TRBJ1-5; tentatively, D is TRBD1 (5 bases). V was shortened by 1 base and J by 5 bases, with 12 bases between the two germline ends. The germline V gene encodes CDR1 LNHDA and CDR2 SQIVND (reference sequence). The length of the CDR3 is 15 residues. CDR3 sequence: CASSIAFGGDQPQHF. CDR3 DNA sequence: TGTGCCAGTAGTATAGCTTTTGGGGGGGATCAGCCCCAGCATTTT.

The rearrangement uses TRBV5-1 and TRBJ1-6; TRBD1 might be the D (6 bases). Germline-derived CDR1 and CDR2 are SGHRS and YFSETQ. V lost 0 bases, J lost 0 bases, and 13 bases lay in between. The CDR3 is 18 amino acids. CDR3 in DNA: TGCGCCAGCAGCTTGGAAGGACAGCCGAGCTCCTATAATTCACCCCTCCACTTT. This sequence encodes CASSLEGQPSSYNSPLHF.

The chain uses TRBV4-1 and TRBJ1-5; 8 bases fit TRBD1. Losses at the gene ends were 3 bases for V and 9 bases for J; bases not matched to a gene: 4. The CDR3 is 13 residues long. CDR1 and CDR2 (germline): MGHRA, YSYEKL. CDR3 DNA: TGCGCCAGCAGCCATACAGGGGGGTGGCCCCAGCATTTT. As protein: CASSHTGGWPQHF.

The chain links TRBV6-1 to TRBJ1-2; TRBD1 agrees at 8 bases. The germline V gene encodes CDR1 MNHNS and CDR2 SASEGT. After removal of 11 bases from V and 5 bases from J, the junction contained 13 bases not matched to a gene. CDR3 length equals 14 residues. The CDR3 bases are TGTGCCTGCCCCACGGGACAGGCATATTATGGCTACACCTTC. This encodes CACPTGQAYYGYTF.

The chain carries TRBV4-1 and TRBJ1-2, with TRBD1 matching 8 bases. In germline, CDR1 is MGHRA, CDR2 YSYEKL. The CDR3 length is 16 residues. With V trimmed by 2 bases and J by 4 bases, 9 bases remained unmatched. Written as DNA, the CDR3 is TGCGCCAGCAGCCAACCCGACAGGGGAACAACCTATGGCTACACCTTC. Encoded protein: CASSQPDRGTTYGYTF.

The chain joins TRBV7-7 to TRBJ2-5; D is unresolved. This CDR3 comprises 16 residues. Trimming pared 5 bases from V and 4 bases from J, leaving 20 bases between. Per germline, CDR1 SSHAT and CDR2 FNYEAQ (reference sequence). The CDR3 protein is CASSRTRSMRGETQYF. In DNA, the CDR3 is TGTGCCAGCAGCCGAACCCGGTCCATGCGAGGAGAGACCCAGTACTTC.

This chain connects TRBV5-1 to TRBJ2-2, with TRBD1 matching over 7 bases. V was clipped by 4 bases and J by 4 bases; unmatched bases: 10. This CDR3 spans 16 amino acids. Germline lookup yields CDR1 SGHRS and CDR2 YFSETQ. CDR3 nucleotide sequence: TGCGCCAGCAGCCTTGAGGGGGCGTCGTTCACCGGGGAGCTGTTTTTT. Translating it yields CASSLEGASFTGELFF.

This sequence joins TRBV5-6 and TRBJ2-4; D is unresolved. Germline V gene data show CDR1 as SGHDT and CDR2 as YYEEEE. This CDR3 has 14 residues. V dropped 0 bases and J dropped 1 base, with 5 bases sitting between them. The CDR3 spells CASSLGAAKNIQYF. For the CDR3, the DNA is TGTGCCAGCAGCTTGGGGGCGGCCAAAAACATTCAGTACTTC.

J is TRBJ2-2 and V is TRBV4-2; 7 positions match TRBD1. V was pared by 0 bases and J by 7 bases, with 5 bases of the junction left unmatched. The CDR3 spans 15 residues. CDR1 is LGHNA, CDR2 YNFKEQ, per germline. The CDR3 spells CASSQEGGRNGELFF. As DNA, the CDR3 is TGTGCCAGCAGCCAAGAAGGGGGCCGGAACGGGGAGCTGTTTTTT.

The chain couples TRBV27 to TRBJ2-7; a weak D match, TRBD1 (6 bases). The CDR3 spans 17 residues. Trimming removed 6 bases at V and 2 bases at J, with 23 bases between. Germline V lookup: CDR1 MNHEY, CDR2 SMNVEV (reference sequence). The CDR3 nucleotides read TGTGCCAGCAGCGGACAGACTACCTCGTTCTCCCCCTACGAGCAGTACTTC. Amino acid sequence: CASSGQTTSFSPYEQYF.

The chain couples TRBV2 to TRBJ1-4; unclear D gene. Trimming stripped 9 bases from V and 8 bases from J, with 13 bases between. CDR1 SNHLY and CDR2 FYNNEI come from the germline V gene. This CDR3 region has 12 residues. The DNA of the CDR3 is TGTGCCAGTCAGTCGCGGCGGGAAAAACTGTTTTTT. Protein: CASQSRREKLFF.

This chain connects TRBV5-1 to TRBJ2-2, with 8 positions matching TRBD1. V dropped 3 bases and J dropped 5; count of bases not matched to a gene: 9. This CDR3 is built from 16 residues. The germline V gene has CDR1 SGHRS and CDR2 YFSETQ. This chain's CDR3 is CASSSPGQGRTGELFF. The CDR3 DNA is TGCGCCAGCAGCTCCCCAGGACAGGGTCGTACCGGGGAGCTGTTTTTT.

With regard to this clone: This may be a read error, as it is one base from a much larger clone. The chain links TRBV7-9 to TRBJ1-1; D gene uncertain. V was shortened by 1 base and J by 1 base, with 4 bases between the two germline ends. The germline V gene encodes CDR1 SEHNR and CDR2 FQNEAQ (reference sequence). The CDR3 is 13 residues long. The CDR3 bases are TGTGCCAGCAGCTTAGAACAGAACACTGAAGCTTTCTTT. This codes for CASSLEQNTEAFF. Full variable domain (missing parts from reference TRBV7-9 and TRBJ1-1): DTGVSQNPRHKITKRGQNVTFRCDPISEHNRLYWYRQTLGQGPEFLTYFQNEAQLEKSRLLSDRFSAERPKGSFSTLEIQRTEQGDSAMYLCASSLEQNTEAFFGQGTRLTVV.

The chain employs TRBV2 and TRBJ2-1; D not resolved. The CDR3 loop spans 13 amino acids. CDR1 and CDR2 from the germline V gene are SNHLY and FYNNEI. V lost 5 bases, J lost 14 bases, and 19 bases lay in between. The CDR3 reads CASSTPAAPVEFF. The DNA for the CDR3 is TGTGCCAGCAGTACACCCGCCGCTCCCGTGGAGTTCTTC. Supplemented by reference TRBV2 and TRBJ2-1, the full variable domain reads EPEVTQTPSHQVTQMGQEVILRCVPISNHLYFYWYRQILGQKVEFLVSFYNNEISEKSEIFDDQFSVERPDGSNFTLKIRSTKLEDSAMYFCASSTPAAPVEFFGPGTRLTVL.

The V gene is TRBV6-5, the J gene TRBJ1-2; the match to TRBD1 covers 9 bases. Germline loops: CDR1 MNHEY, CDR2 SVGAGI. J was trimmed by 1 base and V by 2 bases; bases with no gene match: 5. This CDR3 is 16 amino acids long. CDR3 protein: CASSYLGQGNNYGYTF. CDR3 in DNA: TGTGCCAGCAGTTACCTCGGACAGGGGAATAACTATGGCTACACCTTC.

The V and J genes are TRBV19 and TRBJ1-5; 12 bases are shared with TRBD1. The V gene's germline CDR1 is LNHDA and CDR2 SQIVND (reference sequence). V shed 1 base and J 1 base; nucleotides not matched to a gene: 5. The CDR3 is made up of 18 amino acids. The CDR3 coding sequence is TGTGCCAGTAGTATAGGGGGACAGGGGGCCGGCAGCAATCAGCCCCAGCATTTT. Translating it yields CASSIGGQGAGSNQPQHF. The full variable domain, with the rest looked up from reference TRBV19 and TRBJ1-5, is DGGITQSPKYLFRKEGQNVTLSCEQNLNHDAMYWYRQDPGQGLRLIYYSQIVNDFQKGDIAEGYSVSREKKESFPLTVTSAQKNPTAFYLCASSIGGQGAGSNQPQHFGDGTRLSIL.

The V call is TRBV5-6, the J call TRBJ1-2, with 8 bases that match TRBD1. The CDR3 has 14 residues. Germline assignment: CDR1 SGHDT and CDR2 YYEEEE. Trimming at V came to 3 bases and at J to 2 bases, leaving 3 bases not matched to a gene. CDR3 sequence reads: CASSSGGLNYGYTF. The CDR3 bases are TGTGCCAGCAGCTCAGGGGGCTTAAACTATGGCTACACCTTC. Using reference TRBV5-6 and TRBJ1-2 for the parts outside the CDR3, the full variable domain is DAGVTQSPTHLIKTRGQQVTLRCSPKSGHDTVSWYQQALGQGPQFIFQYYEEEERQRGNFPDRFSGHQFPNYSSELNVNALLLGDSALYLCASSSGGLNYGYTFGSGTRLTVV.

The chain joins TRBV6-5 to TRBJ2-1, with 10 bases aligning to TRBD2. CDR1 and CDR2 (germline): MNHEY, SVGAGI. The CDR3 is 14 residues long. Losses at the gene ends were 6 bases for V and 5 bases for J; bases not matched to a gene: 4. CDR3: CASRPGLANNEQFF. DNA of the CDR3: TGTGCCAGCAGGCCGGGACTAGCGAACAATGAGCAGTTCTTC.